Each of the 25 T cell receptor beta chains below was sequenced from the same sample in a study of CD8 T cells in ankylosing spondylitis. TCRdb passed the 5' RACE reads through MiXCR, listing each CDR3 protein once. The table lists roughly 250,000 distinct CDR3 sequences, 7.5% to 9% of them singletons. Specimen: blood, either unsorted or a sorted T cell fraction (not recorded which). The origin of the receptors is a male donor with ankylosing spondylitis or in good health (not recorded which).

This clonotype occurred a few times. Written as DNA, the CDR3 is TGTGCCTTTCCCGGGACTATGGAAACAGATACGCAGTATTTT. As protein: CAFPGTMETDTQYF. This rearrangement joins TRBV7-9 to TRBJ2-3; TRBD2 matches at 7 bases. V lost 11 bases, J lost 3 bases, and 11 bases stayed unmatched. The germline V gene encodes CDR1 SEHNR and CDR2 FQNEAQ (reference sequence). This CDR3 has 14 amino acids.

Ten or more counts support this clonotype. This chain uses TRBV20-1 with TRBJ1-5; D remains unclear. The V gene lost 5 bases and the J gene lost 3 bases, with 11 bases spanning the gap. The CDR3 has 13 residues. Germline lookup yields CDR1 DFQATT and CDR2 SNEGSKA (reference sequence). The CDR3 nucleotides read TGCAGTGCTGCTGCGGGGTTCAATCAGCCCCAGCATTTT. Translated, it gives CSAAAGFNQPQHF.

V gene TRBV7-3 combines with J gene TRBJ2-5, with D perhaps assigned TRBD1 or TRBD2 (5 bases each). The germline gives CDR1 SGHTA, CDR2 FQGTGA. This CDR3 has 15 residues. V dropped 4 bases and J dropped 5 bases, with 17 bases sitting between them. The CDR3 here is CASSSSGTIAETQYF. CDR3 in DNA: TGTGCCAGCAGCTCGTCCGGGACCATTGCGGAGACCCAGTACTTC.

This clonotype appeared a few times. The chain uses TRBV27 and TRBJ2-3; 13 bases align to TRBD2. The V segment lost 2 bases and the J segment 10 bases; nucleotides outside the gene matches: 9. The CDR3 consists of 16 residues. Germline V lookup: CDR1 MNHEY, CDR2 SMNVEV (reference sequence). The CDR3 protein is CASSLTSGRVQAAQYF. CDR3 DNA sequence: TGTGCCAGCAGTTTAACTAGCGGGAGGGTCCAGGCAGCGCAGTATTTT.

This clonotype was observed at least ten times. Sequence at one end of the junction differs from germline and may be a read error. The V gene is TRBV7-9, the J gene TRBJ2-1; D tentatively reads TRBD1 or TRBD2 (5 bases each). Germline CDR1 reads SEHNR; CDR2 reads FQNEAQ (reference sequence). The length of the CDR3 is 16 residues. The CDR3 bases are TGTGCCAGCAGCGGACACGGGACCCACGCTTACAGTGAGCAGTTCTTC. Encoded protein: CASSGHGTHAYSEQFF.

This clonotype came up many times. DNA of the CDR3: TGCGCCAGCAGCCAAATTCGATTGGACAGAAGCACAGATACGCAGTATTTT. Amino acids: CASSQIRLDRSTDTQYF. The rearrangement links TRBV4-3 to TRBJ2-3, with D possibly matching TRBD1 (6 bases). This CDR3 has 17 residues. Germline V gives CDR1 LGHNA, CDR2 YSLEER. V was clipped by 2 bases and J by 0 bases, with 15 bases between them.

This clonotype was detected many times. This rearrangement joins TRBV4-3 to TRBJ2-2; no firm D call. Germline assignment: CDR1 LGHNA and CDR2 YSLEER. V lost 0 bases to trimming and J lost 0 bases, with 5 bases between them. CDR3 size: 15 residues. The CDR3 loop is CASSQEPANTGELFF. The CDR3 DNA reads TGCGCCAGCAGCCAAGAGCCAGCGAACACCGGGGAGCTGTTTTTT.

This clonotype was picked up many times. The CDR3 nucleotides read TGCAGTGCTAGAGATTCGGGCCAGAATCATCGGCCCCAGCATTTT. Amino acid sequence: CSARDSGQNHRPQHF. This sequence joins TRBV20-1 and TRBJ1-5, with D unresolved. Germline V lookup: CDR1 DFQATT, CDR2 SNEGSKA (reference sequence). The CDR3 extends over 15 amino acids. The V end was cut by 0 bases, the J end by 9 bases, with 18 bases between.

This clonotype was recorded many times. V gene TRBV12-3 or TRBV12-4 combines with J gene TRBJ2-2; D tentatively fits TRBD1 or TRBD2 (5 bases each). V was shortened by 6 bases and J by 4 bases, with 15 bases between the two germline ends. The CDR3 length is 15 residues. CDR3 coding DNA: TGTGCCAGCAGAGAAGGGGACCGAGGCACCGGGGAGCTGTTTTTT. Protein: CASREGDRGTGELFF.

This clonotype has ten or more counts. The rearrangement uses TRBV10-3 and TRBJ2-5; 13 bases agree with TRBD2. CDR3 size: 15 residues. Trimming at V came to 7 bases and at J to 3 bases, leaving 5 bases not matched to a gene. CDR1 and CDR2 (germline): ENHRY, SYGVKD. The chain's CDR3 is CAINTGLAGEETQYF. The CDR3, as DNA: TGTGCCATCAACACCGGACTAGCGGGGGAAGAGACCCAGTACTTC.

This clonotype was seen at least ten times. The chain recombines TRBV5-1 with TRBJ1-1; 9 bases fit TRBD1. Germline V lookup: CDR1 SGHRS, CDR2 YFSETQ. The CDR3 runs 15 residues. Germline trimming cut 5 bases from V and 4 bases from J; bases unmatched to any gene: 9. The CDR3 DNA reads as TGCGCCAGCAGACTTCAGACAGGGGGGACCACTGAAGCTTTCTTT. Its translation: CASRLQTGGTTEAFF.

V is TRBV20-1 and J is TRBJ2-3, with 7 bases aligning to TRBD2. The V gene end was trimmed by 3 bases and the J gene end by 2 bases; junction bases not matched to a gene: 8. CDR3 size: 15 residues. The germline gives CDR1 DFQATT, CDR2 SNEGSKA (reference sequence). CDR3 bases: TGCAGTGCTAGCCCATTGGGGGGGTACACAGATACGCAGTATTTT. It is translated as CSASPLGGYTDTQYF.

This clonotype was seen repeatedly, ten times or more. This sequence joins TRBV6-2 or TRBV6-3 and TRBJ2-1, with D tentatively TRBD1 or TRBD2 (5 bases each). Germline CDR1 is MNHEY and CDR2 is SVGEGT. CDR3 length: 15 residues. Deletions cut 0 bases from V and 6 bases from J, with 12 bases between. CDR3 DNA: TGTGCCAGCAGTTACTCGGGACGCCAAACCAATGAGCAGTTCTTC. Its protein product is CASSYSGRQTNEQFF.

This clonotype was seen at least ten times. V is TRBV5-1 and J is TRBJ1-5, with D maybe TRBD1 (5 bases). This CDR3 is built from 14 residues. The V gene lost 4 bases and the J gene lost 3 bases, with 11 bases spanning the gap. Germline CDR1 SGHRS, CDR2 YFSETQ. In DNA, the CDR3 is TGCGCCAGCAGCCCTGGACAACCCAATCAGCCCCAGCATTTT. Amino acid sequence: CASSPGQPNQPQHF.

This clonotype occurred many times. The V and J genes are TRBV20-1 and TRBJ2-5; D uncertain. The germline CDR1 and CDR2 sequences are DFQATT and SNEGSKA (reference sequence). The CDR3 length is 13 residues. V was trimmed by 2 bases and J by 3 bases, leaving 10 bases between them. In DNA form, the CDR3 reads TGCAGTGCTAGAAACCGGTTGGAAGAGACCCAGTACTTC. It encodes CSARNRLEETQYF.

This clonotype was found many times. The V and J genes are TRBV20-1 and TRBJ2-3, with D possibly being TRBD1 or TRBD2 (6 bases each). Per germline, CDR1 DFQATT and CDR2 SNEGSKA (reference sequence). Trimming cost V 0 bases and J 0 bases, with 16 bases left between them. There are 17 residues in the CDR3. CDR3 sequence reads: CSARDKGDWSSTDTQYF. The CDR3 DNA follows: TGCAGTGCTAGAGATAAGGGGGACTGGTCTAGCACAGATACGCAGTATTTT.

The CDR3 DNA reads TGTGCCAGCAGCCAATCAGCCGGGTCGAATGGCTACACCTTC. The encoded protein is CASSQSAGSNGYTF. V is TRBV16 and J is TRBJ1-2; D not certain. CDR3 length equals 14 residues. V shed 0 bases and J shed 6 bases, with 11 bases lying between them. Germline V lookup: CDR1 KGHSY, CDR2 FQNENV.

In its sample, this clonotype was seen many times. CDR3 sequence: CASSHQPDGVEDTQYF. The CDR3 region has the DNA TGCGCCAGCAGCCATCAACCGGACGGGGTAGAGGATACGCAGTATTTT. This rearrangement joins TRBV4-3 to TRBJ2-3, with D maybe TRBD2 (5 bases). The CDR3 extends over 16 amino acids. Per the germline V gene, CDR1 is LGHNA and CDR2 is YSLEER. The V end lost 3 bases, the J end lost 6 bases, and 19 bases lay between the germline ends.

This clonotype was seen many times. The chain uses TRBV5-6 and TRBJ1-1, with D uncertain. Germline CDR1 SGHDT, CDR2 YYEEEE. This CDR3 contains 14 residues. Trimming cost V 3 bases and J 0 bases, with 9 bases left between them. CDR3 protein: CASSSGPMNTEAFF. The CDR3, as DNA: TGTGCCAGCAGCTCCGGGCCCATGAACACTGAAGCTTTCTTT.

Many counts were recorded for this clonotype. The V gene is TRBV12-3 or TRBV12-4, the J gene TRBJ2-3; 11 bases are shared with TRBD2. This CDR3 contains 16 residues. V shed 4 bases and J 6 bases; nucleotides not matched to a gene: 9. For the CDR3, the DNA is TGTGCCAGCAGTTCGAATAGCGGGGGGGGCTTGGATACGCAGTATTTT. Translated, it gives CASSSNSGGGLDTQYF.

This clonotype was picked up many times. This rearrangement joins TRBV27 to TRBJ2-7; no definite D call. The CDR3 runs to 17 residues. Trimming pared 2 bases from V and 6 bases from J, leaving 23 bases between. Per germline, CDR1 MNHEY and CDR2 SMNVEV (reference sequence). CDR3 DNA sequence: TGTGCCAGCAGTTTAGAGGCAGCAGCGCCCGGGCTTACCGAGCAGTACTTC. Its translation: CASSLEAAAPGLTEQYF.

This clonotype has ten or more counts. This chain joins TRBV24-1 and TRBJ2-3; D might be TRBD2 (5 bases). This CDR3 contains 16 residues. Germline V gene data show CDR1 as KGHDR and CDR2 as SFDVKD. V gave up 6 bases and J gave up 3 bases, with 18 bases separating them. The DNA of the CDR3 is TGTGCCACCAGTCACGAGGCCGGGGTGTCAACAGATACGCAGTATTTT. Its translation is CATSHEAGVSTDTQYF.

On this clonotype: Given a much more abundant clone one base away, this may be a read error. V and J are TRBV6-5 and TRBJ1-1; TRBD1 is a possible D gene (6 bases). The germline V gene has CDR1 MNHEY and CDR2 SVGAGI. CDR3 length: 12 amino acids. CDR3 nucleotide sequence: TGTGCCAGCAGTTACGGGGGCACTGAAGCTCTCTTT. This translates into CASSYGGTEALF.

This clonotype was counted at least ten times. This sequence joins TRBV11-1 and TRBJ2-2, with unresolved D. V was pared by 6 bases and J by 1 base, with 9 bases between. The length of the CDR3 is 14 residues. Germline-derived CDR1 and CDR2 are SGHAT and FQDESV (reference sequence). CDR3 nucleotides: TGTGCCAGCAGTCCTAATCGGAACACCGGGGAGCTGTTTTTT. This gives the protein CASSPNRNTGELFF.

This clonotype has ten or more counts. The CDR3 is CASSLPGGRTEAFF. For the CDR3, the DNA is TGTGCCAGCAGTCTCCCAGGGGGAAGAACTGAAGCTTTCTTT. The chain joins TRBV12-3 or TRBV12-4 to TRBJ1-1; 7 bases are shared with TRBD1. V was clipped by 5 bases and J by 5 bases; unmatched bases: 8. The CDR3 runs to 14 residues.